This T cell receptor beta chain originates from a study of T-cell memory formation after mild COVID-19 (dated by TCRdb to 2020 to 2022). At the level of the whole study: TCR sequence clusters from the two donors were found to be largely donor specific. In two donors, T-cell clones that expanded and contracted after mild COVID-19 were tracked by sequencing TCRalpha and TCRbeta repertoires over time. Two young, previously healthy adult volunteers, one female and one male, were included in the cohort.

Summary of the overall study and its limitations: The study covered only a couple of mild cases, and larger cohorts including severe cases with pre-infection samples were considered necessary. Clones contracting from day 15 to 85 had balanced CD4/CD8 phenotypes, while a second wave expanding from day 15 to 37 was biased towards CD4+. Contracting CD4+ clones were found mainly in CM and EM memory subsets, while CD8+ clones were enriched in EMRA. Some responding clones were detected in pre-infection memory, suggesting pre-existing cross-reactive memory T cells joined the SARS-CoV-2 response. SARS-CoV-2 specificity was not confirmed for the second-wave clones peaking on day 37.

The sample was run on an Illumina NovaSeq 6000. TCRalpha and TCRbeta cDNA libraries were built by 5'RACE with constant-segment primers, adding sample barcodes and unique molecular identifiers. RNA was extracted from every sample with Trizol reagent. Libraries were amplified in two PCR steps, with a second sample barcode and Illumina TruSeq adapters added in the second step. The libraries were sequenced on an Illumina NovaSeq using 2 x 150 bp paired-end reads. As for how the authors treated the data: Demultiplexing of reads and collapsing into UMI-guided consensus sequences were performed with migec v1.2.7. Using mixcr v2.1.11, UMI consensuses were aligned to TRA and TRB V and J templates and then assembled into clonotypes. A clonotype was counted as expanded or contracted only if both edgeR and NoisET called the change significant, with noise models trained on biological replicates. For edgeR calls, a false discovery rate-adjusted p below 0.01 and a log2 fold-change threshold of 1 were applied. PCA with hierarchical clustering of max-normalized trajectories of the 1000 most abundant clonotypes was used as exploratory dynamics analysis. Separately sequenced CD4+ and CD8+ repertoires were used to assign the CD4 or CD8 phenotype of responding clones. Using fastp trimming at Q25 and MiXCR clonotype assembly, TCRdb reanalyzed the public sequencing data and kept in-frame beta chains. Duplicate CDR3 protein sequences are folded into a single record with the most common DNA and genes. What appears here as the V and J calls and clone size reflects TCRdb's work, not the paper's. The sample yields under 250,000 distinct CDR3 sequences; less than 20% were counted once. Together, the top ten hold over 2% of the sample.

From a lookup of the germline V gene, CDR1 and CDR2 are SGHVS and FQNEAQ. V is trimmed back by 3 bases and J by 5 bases, and the junction contains 5 bases that no gene match accounts for. Spanning cysteine to phenylalanine, the CDR3 consists of 14 amino acids. Left in the record is the CDR3 DNA by itself, 42 bases read in frame from the first base. Ficoll-Paque density gradient centrifugation was used to isolate PBMCs. Note on this clonotype: Which antigen it targets is not known. No base quality information exists; no much larger clone differs at one position.

The receptor chain draws on TRBV7-8 and TRBJ1-2, with 8 middle bases fitting TRBD1. The sequenced sample consisted of PBMCs or a T cell subset sorted from them (not recorded which). The source is an adult woman who had mild COVID-19 (a few samples of this study predate the infection). The sample titles of this study are shuffled in the database, so cell type and time point are left out; the donor was told from shared clones. The bases are TGTGCCAGCAGCTTCGACAGGGGACATTATGGCTACACCTTC. This gives the protein CASSFDRGHYGYTF. The CDR3, completed at both ends by the reference TRBV7-8 and TRBJ1-2 genes, gives the full variable domain GAGVSQSPRYKVAKRGQDVALRCDPISGHVSLFWYQQALGQGPEFLTYFQNEAQLDKSGLPSDRFFAERPEGSVSTLKIQRTQQEDSAVYLCASSFDRGHYGYTFGSGTRLTVV.